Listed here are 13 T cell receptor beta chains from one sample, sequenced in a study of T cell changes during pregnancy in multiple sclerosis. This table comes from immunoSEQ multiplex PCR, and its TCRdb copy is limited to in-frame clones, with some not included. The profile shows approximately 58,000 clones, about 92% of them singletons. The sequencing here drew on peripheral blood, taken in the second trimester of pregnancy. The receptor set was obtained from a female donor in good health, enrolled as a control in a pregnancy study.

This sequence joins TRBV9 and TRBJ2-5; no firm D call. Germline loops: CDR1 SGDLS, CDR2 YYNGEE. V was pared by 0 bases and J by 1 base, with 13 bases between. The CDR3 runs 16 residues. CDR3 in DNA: TGTGCCAGCAGCGTAGCGGCAGGCCACCCCCAAGAGACCCAGTACTTC. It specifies CASSVAAGHPQETQYF.

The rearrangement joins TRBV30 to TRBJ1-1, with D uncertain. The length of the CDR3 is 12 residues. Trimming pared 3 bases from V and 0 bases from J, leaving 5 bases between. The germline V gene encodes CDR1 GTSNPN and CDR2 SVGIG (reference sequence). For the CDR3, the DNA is TGTGCCTGGAGACTTTTGAACACTGAAGCTTTCTTT. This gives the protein CAWRLLNTEAFF. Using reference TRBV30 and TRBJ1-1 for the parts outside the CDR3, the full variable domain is SQTIHQWPATLVQPVGSPLSLECTVEGTSNPNLYWYRQAAGRGLQLLFYSVGIGQISSEVPQNLSASRPQDRQFILSSKKLLLSDSGFYLCAWRLLNTEAFFGQGTRLTVV.

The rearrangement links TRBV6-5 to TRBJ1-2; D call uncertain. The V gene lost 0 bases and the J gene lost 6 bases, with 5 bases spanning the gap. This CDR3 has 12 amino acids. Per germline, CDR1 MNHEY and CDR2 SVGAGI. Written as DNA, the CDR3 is TGTGCCAGCAGTTACTCAGGAGATGGCTACACCTTC. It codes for CASSYSGDGYTF.

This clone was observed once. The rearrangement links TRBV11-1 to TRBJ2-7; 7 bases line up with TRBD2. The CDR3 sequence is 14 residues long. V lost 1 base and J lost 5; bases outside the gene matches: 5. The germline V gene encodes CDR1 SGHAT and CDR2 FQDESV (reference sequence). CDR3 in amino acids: CASSLVGTTDEQYF. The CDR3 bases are TGTGCCAGCAGCTTAGTTGGGACTACCGACGAGCAGTACTTC.

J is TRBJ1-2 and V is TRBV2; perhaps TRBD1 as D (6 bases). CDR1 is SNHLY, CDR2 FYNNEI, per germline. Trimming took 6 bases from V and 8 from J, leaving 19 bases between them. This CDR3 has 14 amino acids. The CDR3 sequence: CASSRNQNREGYTF. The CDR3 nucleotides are TGTGCCAGCAGCCGAAATCAAAACAGGGAGGGCTACACCTTC.

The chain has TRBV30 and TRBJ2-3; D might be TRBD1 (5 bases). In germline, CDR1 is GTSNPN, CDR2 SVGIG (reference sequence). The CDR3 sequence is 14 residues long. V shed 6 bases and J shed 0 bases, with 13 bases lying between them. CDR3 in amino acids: CACTWAGSTDTQYF. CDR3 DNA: TGTGCCTGCACCTGGGCAGGGAGCACAGATACGCAGTATTTT.

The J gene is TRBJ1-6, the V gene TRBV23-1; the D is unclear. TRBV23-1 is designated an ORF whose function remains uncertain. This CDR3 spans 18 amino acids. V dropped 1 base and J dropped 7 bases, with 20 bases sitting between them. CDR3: CASSQCTARKASNSPLHF. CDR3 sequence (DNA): TGCGCCAGCAGTCAATGTACGGCCAGGAAGGCTTCGAATTCACCCCTCCACTTT.

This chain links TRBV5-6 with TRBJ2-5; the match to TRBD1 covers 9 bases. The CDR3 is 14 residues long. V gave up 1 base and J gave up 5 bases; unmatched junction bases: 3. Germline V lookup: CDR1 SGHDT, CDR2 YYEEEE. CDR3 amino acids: CASSLPDRGETQYF. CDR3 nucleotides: TGTGCCAGCAGCTTGCCCGACAGGGGGGAGACCCAGTACTTC.

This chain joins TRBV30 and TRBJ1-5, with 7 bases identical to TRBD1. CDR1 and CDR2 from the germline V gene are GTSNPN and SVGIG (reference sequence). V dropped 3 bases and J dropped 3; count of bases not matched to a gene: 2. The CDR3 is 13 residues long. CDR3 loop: CAWRGQFNQPQHF. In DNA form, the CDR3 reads TGTGCCTGGAGGGGACAGTTCAATCAGCCCCAGCATTTT. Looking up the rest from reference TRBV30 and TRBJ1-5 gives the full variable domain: SQTIHQWPATLVQPVGSPLSLECTVEGTSNPNLYWYRQAAGRGLQLLFYSVGIGQISSEVPQNLSASRPQDRQFILSSKKLLLSDSGFYLCAWRGQFNQPQHFGDGTRLSIL.

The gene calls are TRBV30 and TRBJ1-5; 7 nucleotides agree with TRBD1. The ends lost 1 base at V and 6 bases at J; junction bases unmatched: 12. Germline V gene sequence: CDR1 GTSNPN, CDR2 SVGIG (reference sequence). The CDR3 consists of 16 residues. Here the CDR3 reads CAWSAEGRTGLQPQHF. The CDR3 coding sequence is TGTGCCTGGAGTGCCGAAGGGAGGACAGGTCTTCAGCCCCAGCATTTT.

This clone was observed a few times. The CDR3 DNA reads TGCGCCAGCAGCTTACAGATGAACACTGAAGCTTTCTTT. Translating it yields CASSLQMNTEAFF. The rearrangement uses TRBV5-1 and TRBJ1-1, with D unclear. The CDR3 is 13 residues long. CDR1 and CDR2 (germline): SGHRS, YFSETQ. V was shortened by 2 bases and J by 0 bases, with 5 bases between the two germline ends. The variable domain in full, completed from reference TRBV5-1 and TRBJ1-1, reads KAGVTQTPRYLIKTRGQQVTLSCSPISGHRSVSWYQQTPGQGLQFLFEYFSETQRNKGNFPGRFSGRQFSNSRSEMNVSTLELGDSALYLCASSLQMNTEAFFGQGTRLTVV.

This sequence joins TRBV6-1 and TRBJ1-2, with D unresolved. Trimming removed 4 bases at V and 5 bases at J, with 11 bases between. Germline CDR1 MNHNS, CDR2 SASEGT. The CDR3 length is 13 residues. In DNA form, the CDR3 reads TGTGCCAGCAGTGGTAACAGCCCTTATGGCTACACCTTC. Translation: CASSGNSPYGYTF.

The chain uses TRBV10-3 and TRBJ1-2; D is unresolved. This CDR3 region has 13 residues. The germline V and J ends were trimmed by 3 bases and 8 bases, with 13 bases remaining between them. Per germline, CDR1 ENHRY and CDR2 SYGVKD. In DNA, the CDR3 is TGTGCCATCAGTGATCAAGACACTTGGGGCTACACCTTC. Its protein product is CAISDQDTWGYTF.